What follows are 23 T cell receptor beta chains derived from one specimen sequenced in a study of T cells after somatic rescue of genetic block (dated by TCRdb to 2018 to 2020). The library was generated by the immunoSEQ multiplex PCR assay. Here the immuneACCESS table is served through TCRdb, limited to in-frame sequences with V and J called. Missing clones are a known gap in these copies; in checked studies unresolved V genes cover under half, and the rest lacks a known reason. This sample has approximately 14,000 clones in its table, and approximately 70% of those were observed once. Approximately 15% of the sample rests with the top ten. Sequencing was performed on peripheral blood mononuclear cells (PBMCs). These TCRs come from a boy aged 5 to 17.

This chain links TRBV15 with TRBJ1-4; 9 nucleotides align to TRBD1. This CDR3 contains 15 residues. V lost 5 bases, J lost 4 bases, and 5 bases stayed unmatched. CDR1 is LNHNV, CDR2 YYDKDF, per germline (reference sequence). CDR3 sequence: CATSFGTGFNEKLFF. The CDR3 bases are TGTGCCACCAGCTTTGGGACAGGGTTTAATGAAAAACTGTTTTTT.

This clone was found once. The V gene is TRBV19, the J gene TRBJ2-4; a possible D gene is TRBD2 (6 bases). With 3 bases removed from V and 0 bases from J, the gap between germline ends came to 12 bases. In germline, CDR1 is LNHDA, CDR2 SQIVND (reference sequence). The CDR3 is made up of 16 amino acids. The CDR3 protein is CASSILWGGAKNIQYF. The CDR3 DNA follows: TGTGCCAGTAGTATCCTATGGGGAGGAGCCAAAAACATTCAGTACTTC.

V is TRBV19 and J is TRBJ2-6; a weak D match, TRBD2 (5 bases). This CDR3 is 17 amino acids long. CDR1 and CDR2 from the germline V gene are LNHDA and SQIVND (reference sequence). Trimming left V 6 bases short and J 0 bases short, with 15 bases between. The CDR3 is CASSQPQGSSGANVLTF. The CDR3 coding sequence is TGTGCCAGTAGCCAACCCCAAGGGAGCTCTGGGGCCAACGTCCTGACTTTC.

This chain joins TRBV28 and TRBJ1-4; TRBD1 might be the D (6 bases). V dropped 10 bases and J dropped 10 bases, with 22 bases sitting between them. CDR1 MDHEN and CDR2 SYDVKM come from the germline V gene. This CDR3 region has 14 residues. The CDR3 DNA sequence: TGTGCCATCCCGGAAGGGGGGGCTAGTGGAAAACTGTTTTTT. Translated, it gives CAIPEGGASGKLFF.

This chain connects TRBV6-5 to TRBJ2-3; D is ambiguous. From germline, CDR1 is MNHEY and CDR2 SVGAGI. V was cut by 0 bases and J by 0 bases, with 4 bases left in between. This CDR3 has 14 amino acids. CDR3 region: CASSYSTSTDTQYF. For the CDR3, the DNA is TGTGCCAGCAGTTACTCGACCAGCACAGATACGCAGTATTTT.

The chain uses TRBV19 and TRBJ2-1; 9 bases align to TRBD1. The ends lost 3 bases at V and 8 bases at J; junction bases unmatched: 8. Germline CDR1 and CDR2: LNHDA and SQIVND (reference sequence). This CDR3 contains 15 residues. The CDR3, as DNA: TGTGCCAGTAGTATCGGGACAGGGAGGATGGATGAGCAGTTCTTC. Encoded protein: CASSIGTGRMDEQFF.

By sample fraction, this clone is medium-sized. V and J are TRBV11-3 and TRBJ2-7, with TRBD2 identical over 16 bases. The CDR3 consists of 17 residues. Looked up from germline, CDR1 is SGHNT and CDR2 is YENEEA. Trimming removed 5 bases from V and 3 bases from J; junction bases left unmatched: 7. CDR3 sequence reads: CASSTGLAGGVGYEQYF. CDR3 bases: TGTGCCAGCAGCACGGGACTAGCGGGAGGGGTGGGCTACGAGCAGTACTTC.

The J gene is TRBJ1-5, the V gene TRBV19, with D tentatively TRBD1 (5 bases). Germline loops: CDR1 LNHDA, CDR2 SQIVND (reference sequence). CDR3 length: 11 residues. The ends were cut back, 3 bases at V and 11 bases at J, with 8 bases in the middle. CDR3 sequence: CASSIDSTQHF. DNA of the CDR3: TGTGCCAGTAGTATCGACAGTACCCAGCATTTT.

The V gene is TRBV9, the J gene TRBJ2-7; 9 bases line up with TRBD1. The CDR3 contains 16 residues. The V segment lost 2 bases and the J segment 2 bases; nucleotides outside the gene matches: 8. From germline, CDR1 is SGDLS and CDR2 YYNGEE. The CDR3: CASSVSFGTGTYEQYF. The CDR3 DNA reads TGTGCCAGCAGCGTCTCTTTCGGGACAGGGACCTACGAGCAGTACTTC.

The chain carries TRBV11-3 and TRBJ2-1; TRBD1 matches 8 bases. The CDR3 sequence is 15 residues long. Germline V CDR1 and CDR2: SGHNT, YENEEA. Trimming cost V 3 bases and J 4 bases; bases outside gene matches: 5. CDR3 loop: CASSLRGDRYNEQFF. Written as DNA, the CDR3 is TGTGCCAGCAGCTTGAGGGGGGACAGGTACAATGAGCAGTTCTTC. The full variable domain, rest sourced from reference TRBV11-3 and TRBJ2-1, is EAGVVQSPRYKIIEKKQPVAFWCNPISGHNTLYWYLQNLGQGPELLIRYENEEAVDDSQLPKDRFSAERLKGVDSTLKIQPAELGDSAVYLCASSLRGDRYNEQFFGPGTRLTVL.

The chain is built from TRBV7-3 and TRBJ2-2; the D gene is possibly TRBD1 (5 bases). CDR3 length equals 16 residues. The V end was cut by 1 base, the J end by 0 bases, with 9 bases between. Germline values: CDR1 SGHTA, CDR2 FQGTGA. The CDR3 spells CASSLMGPPNTGELFF. The CDR3 nucleotides are TGTGCCAGCAGCTTAATGGGGCCTCCGAACACCGGGGAGCTGTTTTTT.

This chain uses TRBV10-3 with TRBJ2-5; D is unclear. Germline V CDR1 and CDR2: ENHRY, SYGVKD. The V end lost 4 bases, the J end lost 4 bases, and 7 bases lay between the germline ends. This CDR3 comprises 12 residues. The CDR3 DNA sequence: TGTGCCATCAGTGTGTGGGGAGAGACCCAGTACTTC. The encoded protein is CAISVWGETQYF.

The CDR3 region is CASSVGGGAYGYTF. Written as DNA, the CDR3 is TGTGCCAGCAGCGTAGGCGGGGGGGCCTATGGCTACACCTTC. The V call is TRBV9, the J call TRBJ1-2; maybe TRBD1 (6 bases). In germline, CDR1 is SGDLS, CDR2 YYNGEE. CDR3 length: 14 residues. V was cut by 0 bases and J by 4 bases, with 10 bases left in between.

The rearrangement uses TRBV5-1 and TRBJ1-1; D gene ambiguous. Trimming stripped 2 bases from V and 3 bases from J, with 5 bases between. Germline-derived CDR1 and CDR2 are SGHRS and YFSETQ. The CDR3 is 12 amino acids. The CDR3 DNA is TGCGCCAGCAGCTTAGCCGACACTGAAGCTTTCTTT. Amino acids: CASSLADTEAFF.

The gene calls are TRBV6-5 and TRBJ2-1; maybe TRBD2 (6 bases). CDR3 length: 14 amino acids. V was trimmed by 5 bases and J by 6 bases, leaving 14 bases between them. Germline assignment: CDR1 MNHEY and CDR2 SVGAGI. This CDR3 reads CASSHGTGPNEQFF. The CDR3 DNA sequence: TGTGCCAGCAGTCACGGGACTGGCCCCAATGAGCAGTTCTTC.

V usage is TRBV5-1 and J usage is TRBJ1-6, with 8 bases matching TRBD1. V lost 1 base to trimming and J lost 4 bases; unmatched junction nucleotides: 10. The CDR3 covers 18 residues. The V gene's germline CDR1 is SGHRS and CDR2 YFSETQ. This CDR3 reads CASSLFKDRASYNSPLHF. The CDR3 nucleotides read TGCGCCAGCAGCTTGTTCAAGGACAGGGCCTCTTATAATTCACCCCTCCACTTT.

The chain uses TRBV28 and TRBJ2-5; D not resolved. This CDR3 contains 14 residues. V was trimmed by 5 bases and J by 11 bases, leaving 21 bases between them. CDR1 and CDR2 from the germline V gene are MDHEN and SYDVKM. CDR3 nucleotide sequence: TGTGCCAGCAGTCCCATACTGGGCCTTTTGGAGCAGTACTTC. This gives the protein CASSPILGLLEQYF. Complete variable domain (other parts from reference TRBV28 and TRBJ2-5): DVKVTQSSRYLVKRTGEKVFLECVQDMDHENMFWYRQDPGLGLRLIYFSYDVKMKEKGDIPEGYSVSREKKERFSLILESASTNQTSMYLCASSPILGLLEQYFGPGTRLLVL.

This clone was counted a few times. DNA for the CDR3: TGTGCCAGCAGCGAAGAAGAGTACAATGAGCAGTTCTTC. Translation gives CASSEEEYNEQFF. This chain joins TRBV6-4 and TRBJ2-1; D is unresolved. V lost 6 bases, J lost 4 bases, and 10 bases lay in between. Germline values: CDR1 MRHNA, CDR2 SNTAGT. The CDR3 is made up of 13 amino acids.

The chain joins TRBV6-5 to TRBJ1-3, with 7 bases identical to TRBD1. The CDR3 has 13 residues. J lost 6 bases, V lost 6 bases, and 5 bases had no gene match. CDR1 MNHEY and CDR2 SVGAGI come from the germline V gene. CDR3 DNA: TGTGCCAGCAGAACGACAGGGATAAACACCATATATTTT. Translation gives CASRTTGINTIYF.

The genes are TRBV28 and TRBJ2-4; D call uncertain. V was clipped by 3 bases and J by 0 bases, with 12 bases between them. The CDR3 length is 16 residues. Germline CDR1 MDHEN, CDR2 SYDVKM. The CDR3 bases are TGTGCCAGCAGTTTCCTCCAGGCTCTAGCCAAAAACATTCAGTACTTC. Its translation is CASSFLQALAKNIQYF.

This chain links TRBV28 with TRBJ1-1, with D perhaps matching TRBD1 (6 bases). The CDR3 extends over 11 amino acids. The germline V gene has CDR1 MDHEN and CDR2 SYDVKM. V was shortened by 7 bases and J by 4 bases, with 7 bases between the two germline ends. The CDR3 bases are TGTGCCAGCAAGGGGGTCACTGAAGCTTTCTTT. This gives the protein CASKGVTEAFF.

The gene calls are TRBV2 and TRBJ2-7, with D perhaps TRBD2 (6 bases). There are 15 residues in the CDR3. Germline CDR1 reads SNHLY; CDR2 reads FYNNEI. V was trimmed by 1 base and J by 3 bases, leaving 13 bases between them. This CDR3 reads CASSEVGLSFYEQYF. As DNA, the CDR3 is TGTGCCAGCAGTGAAGTGGGACTGTCCTTCTACGAGCAGTACTTC.

The chain couples TRBV6-5 to TRBJ2-3, with D possibly matching TRBD2 (6 bases). The germline V gene encodes CDR1 MNHEY and CDR2 SVGAGI. V was shortened by 2 bases and J by 2 bases, with 11 bases between the two germline ends. The CDR3 has 15 amino acids. The CDR3 DNA sequence: TGTGCCAGCAGTTACGGGCGGGAACTCACAGATACGCAGTATTTT. Amino acid sequence: CASSYGRELTDTQYF.